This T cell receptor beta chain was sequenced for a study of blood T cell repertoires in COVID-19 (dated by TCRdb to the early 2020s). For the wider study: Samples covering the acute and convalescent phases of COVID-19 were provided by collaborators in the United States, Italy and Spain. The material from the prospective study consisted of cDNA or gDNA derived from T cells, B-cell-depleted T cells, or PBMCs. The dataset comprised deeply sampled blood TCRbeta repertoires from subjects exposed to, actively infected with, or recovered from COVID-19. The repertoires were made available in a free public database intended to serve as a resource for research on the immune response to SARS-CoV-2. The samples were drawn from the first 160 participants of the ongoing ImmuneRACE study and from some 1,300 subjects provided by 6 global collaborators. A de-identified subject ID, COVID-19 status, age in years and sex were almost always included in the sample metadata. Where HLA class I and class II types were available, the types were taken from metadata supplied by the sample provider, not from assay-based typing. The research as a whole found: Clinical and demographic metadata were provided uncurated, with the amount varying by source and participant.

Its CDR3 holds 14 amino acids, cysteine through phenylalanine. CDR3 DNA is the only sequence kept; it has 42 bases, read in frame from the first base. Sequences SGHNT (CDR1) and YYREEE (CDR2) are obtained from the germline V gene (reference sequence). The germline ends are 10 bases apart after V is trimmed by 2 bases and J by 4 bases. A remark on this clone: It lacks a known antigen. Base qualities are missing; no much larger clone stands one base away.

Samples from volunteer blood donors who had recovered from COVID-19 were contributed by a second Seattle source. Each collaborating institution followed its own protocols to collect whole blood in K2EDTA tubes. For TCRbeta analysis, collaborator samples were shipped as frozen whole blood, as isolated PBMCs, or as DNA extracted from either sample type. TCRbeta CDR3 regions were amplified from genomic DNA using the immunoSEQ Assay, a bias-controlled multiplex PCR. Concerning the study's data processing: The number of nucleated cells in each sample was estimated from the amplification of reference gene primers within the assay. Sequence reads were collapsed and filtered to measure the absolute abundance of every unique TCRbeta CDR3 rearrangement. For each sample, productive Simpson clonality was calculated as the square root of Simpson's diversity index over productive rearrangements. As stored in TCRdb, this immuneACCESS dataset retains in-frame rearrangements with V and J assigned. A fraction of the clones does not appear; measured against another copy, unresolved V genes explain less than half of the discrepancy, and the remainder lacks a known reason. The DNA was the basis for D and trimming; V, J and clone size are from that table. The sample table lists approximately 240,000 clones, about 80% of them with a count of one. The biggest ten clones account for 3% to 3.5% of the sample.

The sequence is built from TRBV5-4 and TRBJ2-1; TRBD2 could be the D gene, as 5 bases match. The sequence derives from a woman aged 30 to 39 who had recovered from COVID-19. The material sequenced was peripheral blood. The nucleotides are TGTGCCAGCAGCTTCGGTCGGGGATACAATGAGCAGTTCTTC. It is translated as CASSFGRGYNEQFF.